The next 22 T cell receptor beta chains were all read from a single sample in a study of CD4 T cells in relation to SARS-CoV-2 and coronaviruses. CD4+ T cells from unexposed donors were obtained before the COVID-19 pandemic (2011-2018). The cells were cultured for about ten days before CD4+ T cells were isolated. Their cognate antigens are unknown. Repertoires were generated with immunoSEQ multiplex PCR, while TCRdb's copy carries only in-frame clones and drops some. This table has about 21,000 clones, roughly 79% appearing once. Sequencing was performed on CD4+ T cells from PBMCs, cultured in vitro. The receptor source for this set is a human donor in good health.

V gene TRBV9 combines with J gene TRBJ2-3; 7 positions agree with TRBD1. The CDR3 loop spans 15 amino acids. J lost 11 bases, V lost 2 bases, and 14 bases had no gene match. Germline V gene data show CDR1 as SGDLS and CDR2 as YYNGEE. CDR3 residues: CASSVEGTVARGQYF. CDR3 nucleotides: TGTGCCAGCAGCGTGGAAGGGACAGTAGCCCGGGGGCAGTATTTT.

The J gene is TRBJ1-1, the V gene TRBV19; 9 bases line up with TRBD1. V lost 5 bases and J lost 0; bases outside the gene matches: 7. Looked up from germline, CDR1 is LNHDA and CDR2 is SQIVND (reference sequence). The CDR3 is 16 amino acids. CDR3 bases: TGTGCCAGTAGTGCCGGGACAGGGTATGTGAACACTGAAGCTTTCTTT. Protein: CASSAGTGYVNTEAFF.

The chain is built from TRBV7-2 and TRBJ2-3; D not resolved. The V end lost 6 bases, the J end lost 5 bases, and 12 bases lay between the germline ends. This CDR3 is built from 13 residues. Per germline, CDR1 SGHTA and CDR2 FQGNSA. DNA for the CDR3: TGTGCCAGCAGTGAGACCTTAGGAGATACGCAGTATTTT. It is translated as CASSETLGDTQYF.

V usage is TRBV3-1 (or the pseudogene TRBV3-2) and J usage is TRBJ1-1; D uncertain. This CDR3 has 16 amino acids. Deletions cut 0 bases from V and 0 bases from J, with 11 bases between. Germline CDR1 LGHDT, CDR2 YNNKEL (reference sequence). The CDR3 DNA reads TGTGCCAGCAGCCAAGACCTGGGCACATTGAACACTGAAGCTTTCTTT. Its translation: CASSQDLGTLNTEAFF.

The V gene is TRBV3-1 (or the pseudogene TRBV3-2), the J gene TRBJ2-1; perhaps D is TRBD1 or TRBD2 (6 bases each). V lost 5 bases to trimming and J lost 4 bases, with 12 bases between them. The CDR3 loop spans 14 amino acids. Germline V gene sequence: CDR1 LGHDT, CDR2 YNNKEL (reference sequence). CDR3: CASSVEGGYNEQFF. CDR3 DNA: TGTGCCAGCAGCGTAGAGGGGGGATACAATGAGCAGTTCTTC.

This sequence joins TRBV5-5 and TRBJ2-3, with 14 positions matching TRBD2. Germline CDR1 is SGHKS and CDR2 is YYEKEE (reference sequence). The V and J ends lost 5 bases and 4 bases, in that order; junction bases with no gene match: 12. The CDR3 totals 18 residues. CDR3 protein: CASSLSTSGRALADTQYF. The DNA for the CDR3 is TGTGCCAGCAGTCTCTCGACTAGCGGGAGGGCCTTAGCAGATACGCAGTATTTT.

The table lists this clone with a count of one. The gene calls are TRBV27 and TRBJ2-1; D is undetermined. This CDR3 has 15 residues. V lost 5 bases and J 2 bases, leaving 13 bases between the germline ends. The V gene's germline CDR1 is MNHEY and CDR2 SMNVEV (reference sequence). For the CDR3, the DNA is TGTGCCAGCAGTAACTGGACGTCTACCTACAATGAGCAGTTCTTC. This sequence encodes CASSNWTSTYNEQFF.

This chain joins TRBV24-1 and TRBJ2-1; perhaps TRBD2 as D (6 bases). V lost 5 bases and J lost 0, with 13 bases in between. CDR3 size: 16 residues. The germline gives CDR1 KGHDR, CDR2 SFDVKD. For the CDR3, the DNA is TGTGCCACCAGTGGTCTCCGGGGGAGCTCCTACAATGAGCAGTTCTTC. Its protein is CATSGLRGSSYNEQFF.

V gene TRBV20-1 combines with J gene TRBJ2-1; D is ambiguous. The V end was cut by 4 bases, the J end by 5 bases, with 6 bases between. The CDR3 contains 11 residues. CDR1 is DFQATT and CDR2 is SNEGSKA in the germline V gene (reference sequence). Here the CDR3 reads CSAIKNNEQFF. In DNA, the CDR3 is TGCAGTGCTATCAAGAACAATGAGCAGTTCTTC.

The chain joins TRBV27 to TRBJ2-3; D is uncertain. V was pared by 2 bases and J by 2 bases, with 11 bases between. There are 15 residues in the CDR3. Germline V gene data show CDR1 as MNHEY and CDR2 as SMNVEV (reference sequence). This CDR3 is CASSLTGRITDTQYF. The CDR3 DNA reads TGTGCCAGCAGTTTAACGGGCAGGATCACAGATACGCAGTATTTT.

This chain connects TRBV7-3 to TRBJ2-1; 12 nucleotides match TRBD2. The CDR3 consists of 18 residues. Germline V gene lookup returns CDR1 SGHTA and CDR2 FQGTGA. The V gene end was trimmed by 4 bases and the J gene end by 6 bases; junction bases not matched to a gene: 13. The CDR3 here is CASSSMAETSGRGNEQFF. CDR3 nucleotide sequence: TGTGCCAGCAGCTCAATGGCCGAGACTAGCGGGAGAGGCAATGAGCAGTTCTTC.

The gene calls are TRBV7-3 and TRBJ1-1; no definite D call. V lost 3 bases and J lost 7, with 15 bases in between. Germline V gives CDR1 SGHTA, CDR2 FQGTGA. The CDR3 consists of 14 residues. The CDR3 nucleotides are TGTGCCAGCAGCTTTTCCGAAGGGTCGGATGAAGCTTTCTTT. Encoded protein: CASSFSEGSDEAFF. The full variable domain, rest sourced from reference TRBV7-3 and TRBJ1-1, is GAGVSQTPSNKVTEKGKYVELRCDPISGHTALYWYRQSLGQGPEFLIYFQGTGAADDSGLPNDRFFAVRPEGSVSTLKIQRTERGDSAVYLCASSFSEGSDEAFFGQGTRLTVV.

The V call is TRBV3-1 (or the pseudogene TRBV3-2), the J call TRBJ1-2, with D possibly TRBD1 on 5 matching bases. Germline V gives CDR1 LGHDT, CDR2 YNNKEL (reference sequence). This CDR3 region has 12 residues. Trimming removed 4 bases from V and 6 bases from J, with 9 bases in between. The CDR3 loop reads CASSRTSDGYTF. CDR3 nucleotides: TGTGCCAGCAGCCGGACATCGGATGGCTACACCTTC.

The rearrangement joins TRBV4-1 to TRBJ1-2; unclear D gene. The V and J ends lost 0 bases and 3 bases respectively, with 11 bases between them. Looked up from germline, CDR1 is MGHRA and CDR2 is YSYEKL. The CDR3 spans 15 residues. The CDR3 nucleotides read TGCGCCAGCAGCCAAGATTTAGAGGGTCACTATGGCTACACCTTC. Translated, it gives CASSQDLEGHYGYTF.

This clone turned up a few times. Germline and junction disagree at one end, which may indicate a read error. The chain is built from TRBV3-1 (or the pseudogene TRBV3-2) and TRBJ1-1; the D is unclear. The length of the CDR3 is 11 residues. The germline V gene encodes CDR1 LGHDT and CDR2 YNNKEL (reference sequence). The CDR3 spells CASSQGSGASF. CDR3 coding DNA: TGTGCCAGCAGCCAGGGGTCGGGCGCGTCTTTT.

This chain links TRBV5-1 with TRBJ2-1; no definite D call. Germline loops: CDR1 SGHRS, CDR2 YFSETQ. V gave up 5 bases and J gave up 7 bases, with 19 bases separating them. The CDR3 consists of 15 residues. CDR3 protein: CASRSPGSLINEQFF. In nucleotides, the CDR3 is TGCGCCAGCAGGTCCCCGGGTTCCTTAATTAATGAGCAGTTCTTC.

V is TRBV11-2 and J is TRBJ2-5, with unresolved D. Germline V gene lookup returns CDR1 SGHAT and CDR2 FQNNGV. V was clipped by 7 bases and J by 4 bases, with 13 bases between them. The CDR3 loop spans 13 amino acids. Here the CDR3 reads CASNPFIGETQYF. As DNA, the CDR3 is TGTGCCAGCAACCCTTTCATCGGAGAGACCCAGTACTTC.

V is TRBV10-1 and J is TRBJ1-5; 7 bases map to TRBD1. The germline V gene has CDR1 WNHNN and CDR2 SYGVQD (reference sequence). V dropped 3 bases and J dropped 4; count of bases not matched to a gene: 3. CDR3 size: 14 residues. This CDR3 is CASSEGQANQPQHF. CDR3 nucleotides: TGCGCCAGCAGTGAAGGACAGGCTAATCAGCCCCAGCATTTT.

This clone was detected once. The CDR3 region is CAISEPGVWNIQYF. In DNA, the CDR3 is TGTGCCATCAGTGAGCCAGGGGTATGGAACATTCAGTACTTC. The gene calls are TRBV10-3 and TRBJ2-4; TRBD1 is a possible D gene (6 bases). V was shortened by 2 bases and J by 7 bases, with 12 bases between the two germline ends. The CDR3 spans 14 residues. From germline, CDR1 is ENHRY and CDR2 SYGVKD.

The chain joins TRBV5-8 to TRBJ1-1; D uncertain. Germline-derived CDR1 and CDR2 are SGHTS and YDEGEE. This CDR3 has 15 amino acids. V lost 3 bases and J lost 1, with 13 bases in between. CDR3: CASSYHPTGNTEAFF. In nucleotides, the CDR3 is TGTGCCAGCAGCTACCATCCGACGGGGAACACTGAAGCTTTCTTT.

V and J are TRBV25-1 and TRBJ2-1, with 9 nucleotides matching TRBD1. The CDR3 consists of 14 residues. Looked up from germline, CDR1 is MGHDK and CDR2 is SYGVNS. V dropped 2 bases and J dropped 8; count of bases not matched to a gene: 4. The chain's CDR3 is CASSESTGGDEQFF. The CDR3, as DNA: TGTGCCAGCAGTGAAAGTACAGGGGGCGATGAGCAGTTCTTC.

J is TRBJ2-3 and V is TRBV25-1; TRBD2 agrees at 13 bases. The length of the CDR3 is 17 residues. V was clipped by 1 base and J by 2 bases; unmatched bases: 3. Germline CDR1 is MGHDK and CDR2 is SYGVNS. CDR3 nucleotide sequence: TGTGCCAGCAGTGAATTGGGGACTAGCGGGGTCACAGATACGCAGTATTTT. Translated: CASSELGTSGVTDTQYF. Full variable domain (outside the CDR3, taken from reference TRBV25-1 and TRBJ2-3): EADIYQTPRYLVIGTGKKITLECSQTMGHDKMYWYQQDPGMELHLIHYSYGVNSTEKGDLSSESTVSRIRTEHFPLTLESARPSHTSQYLCASSELGTSGVTDTQYFGPGTRLTVL.